The 28 T cell receptor beta chains in this list originate from one sample, sequenced in a study of blood T cell repertoires in COVID-19. Measured with immunoSEQ multiplex PCR; TCRdb has only the in-frame clones, and not every one. Of 100,000 to 150,000 clones listed, approximately 85% were seen once; the top ten hold roughly a sixth. Sequences were obtained from peripheral blood. All receptors come from a young man with COVID-19, enrolled during active disease.

The chain carries TRBV7-8 and TRBJ1-6, with 7 nucleotides matching TRBD1. Trimming removed 5 bases from V and 8 bases from J; junction bases left unmatched: 6. CDR3 length: 14 residues. Germline CDR1 reads SGHVS; CDR2 reads FQNEAQ. The CDR3 region has the DNA TGTGCCAGCAGCGCTCCAGGGGGAGATTCACCCCTCCACTTT. This codes for CASSAPGGDSPLHF.

V is TRBV24-1 and J is TRBJ2-3, with D uncertain. The V end was cut by 4 bases, the J end by 3 bases, with 10 bases between. The CDR3 consists of 14 residues. CDR1 KGHDR and CDR2 SFDVKD come from the germline V gene. CDR3 coding DNA: TGTGCCACCAGTGACCCTTTAAAAACAGATACGCAGTATTTT. Encoded protein: CATSDPLKTDTQYF.

This clone has more than one count but fewer than ten. J is TRBJ2-7 and V is TRBV27, with 8 bases identical to TRBD2. This CDR3 is built from 15 residues. V trimming: 2 bases; J trimming: 2 bases; junction bases outside the gene matches: 5. Germline-derived CDR1 and CDR2 are MNHEY and SMNVEV (reference sequence). In DNA form, the CDR3 reads TGTGCCAGCAGTTTAAGTATCGGGGGGGCCTACGAGCAGTACTTC. Its translation: CASSLSIGGAYEQYF.

The V gene is TRBV3-1 (or the pseudogene TRBV3-2), the J gene TRBJ1-5, with D possibly TRBD1 on 6 matching bases. Germline V lookup: CDR1 LGHDT, CDR2 YNNKEL (reference sequence). The CDR3 spans 17 residues. The V and J ends lost 1 base and 0 bases respectively, with 13 bases between them. The chain's CDR3 is CASSQGTADFSNQPQHF. The DNA for the CDR3 is TGTGCCAGCAGCCAAGGGACAGCTGACTTTAGCAATCAGCCCCAGCATTTT.

The chain combines TRBV5-4 with TRBJ1-2; the D is unclear. Germline-derived CDR1 and CDR2 are SGHNT and YYREEE (reference sequence). The CDR3 is 15 amino acids. V lost 0 bases and J 5 bases, leaving 14 bases between the germline ends. Here the CDR3 reads CASSLAGWAPYGYTF. The CDR3 coding sequence is TGTGCCAGCAGCTTGGCAGGCTGGGCCCCATATGGCTACACCTTC.

J is TRBJ1-6 and V is TRBV6-4, with 11 bases lining up with TRBD1. The CDR3 runs 17 residues. Germline V gene lookup returns CDR1 MRHNA and CDR2 SNTAGT. V lost 5 bases to trimming and J lost 7 bases; unmatched junction nucleotides: 10. For the CDR3, the DNA is TGTGCCAGCAGTTTGGACAGGGGGCGAGAGGACAATTCACCCCTCCACTTT. Protein sequence: CASSLDRGREDNSPLHF.

J is TRBJ2-2 and V is TRBV2; TRBD2 agrees at 8 bases. The V and J ends lost 6 bases and 2 bases, in that order; junction bases with no gene match: 8. This CDR3 is built from 16 residues. Germline CDR1 reads SNHLY; CDR2 reads FYNNEI. The CDR3 reads CASRLSGLVNTGELFF. The CDR3 DNA reads as TGTGCCAGCAGATTATCGGGACTAGTAAACACCGGGGAGCTGTTTTTT.

The gene calls are TRBV27 and TRBJ2-7; a possible D gene is TRBD2 (5 bases). Germline assignment: CDR1 MNHEY and CDR2 SMNVEV (reference sequence). The V end was cut by 6 bases, the J end by 1 base, with 10 bases between. This CDR3 is 13 amino acids long. CDR3: CASSLTSSYEQYF. The CDR3 DNA follows: TGTGCCAGCAGCCTCACTAGTTCCTACGAGCAGTACTTC.

CDR3 amino acids: CASSPPSLGGYGYTF. The CDR3 bases are TGTGCCAGCTCACCACCTAGCCTAGGGGGCTATGGCTACACCTTC. The rearrangement uses TRBV18 and TRBJ1-2, with D perhaps TRBD1 (6 bases). CDR3 length: 15 residues. Germline V gene sequence: CDR1 KGHSH, CDR2 LQKENI. Trimming pared 0 bases from V and 4 bases from J, leaving 12 bases between.

The rearrangement joins TRBV18 to TRBJ2-1, with TRBD1 identical over 8 bases. Looked up from germline, CDR1 is KGHSH and CDR2 is LQKENI. With 0 bases clipped from V and 5 bases from J, the junction kept 6 bases outside the gene matches. CDR3 size: 16 residues. The CDR3 region is CASSPPAGGGNNEQFF. The CDR3 bases are TGTGCCAGCTCACCACCTGCAGGGGGCGGAAACAATGAGCAGTTCTTC. The variable domain in full, completed from reference TRBV18 and TRBJ2-1, reads NAGVMQNPRHLVRRRGQEARLRCSPMKGHSHVYWYRQLPEEGLKFMVYLQKENIIDESGMPKERFSAEFPKEGPSILRIQQVVRGDSAAYFCASSPPAGGGNNEQFFGPGTRLTVL.

CDR3 DNA sequence: TGTGCCAGTAGTCCGGATACCGGGACAGGGGCGAGGAACACTGAAGCTTTCTTT. It is translated as CASSPDTGTGARNTEAFF. V gene TRBV19 combines with J gene TRBJ1-1; 10 bases match TRBD1. V shed 5 bases and J 1 base; nucleotides not matched to a gene: 13. CDR1 and CDR2 (germline): LNHDA, SQIVND (reference sequence). CDR3 length: 18 amino acids.

The chain uses TRBV28 and TRBJ2-3, with 16 bases identical to TRBD2. Germline trimming cut 5 bases from V and 3 bases from J; bases unmatched to any gene: 8. This CDR3 region has 18 residues. The germline gives CDR1 MDHEN, CDR2 SYDVKM. CDR3 DNA: TGTGCCAGCAGTACGCCGGGACTAGCGGGAGGGCCAACAGATACGCAGTATTTT. This sequence encodes CASSTPGLAGGPTDTQYF. Filled out from reference TRBV28 and TRBJ2-3, the complete variable domain reads DVKVTQSSRYLVKRTGEKVFLECVQDMDHENMFWYRQDPGLGLRLIYFSYDVKMKEKGDIPEGYSVSREKKERFSLILESASTNQTSMYLCASSTPGLAGGPTDTQYFGPGTRLTVL.

J is TRBJ2-3 and V is TRBV27; D unclear. V was clipped by 5 bases and J by 2 bases, with 23 bases between them. CDR3 length: 18 residues. Germline V CDR1 and CDR2: MNHEY, SMNVEV (reference sequence). The CDR3 sequence is CASSRIPLTIPTTDTQYF. Here the CDR3 DNA reads TGTGCCAGCAGTCGCATACCTCTGACAATCCCAACCACAGATACGCAGTATTTT.

This clone occurred a few times. This chain joins TRBV7-2 and TRBJ2-2; 10 bases agree with TRBD1. Germline lookup yields CDR1 SGHTA and CDR2 FQGNSA. V lost 5 bases to trimming and J lost 7 bases; unmatched junction nucleotides: 4. The CDR3 extends over 14 amino acids. The CDR3 coding sequence is TGTGCCAGCAGCGGGACAGGGGATGACGGGGAGCTGTTTTTT. This gives the protein CASSGTGDDGELFF.

This chain connects TRBV28 to TRBJ2-5; 7 bases are a match to TRBD2. Losses at the gene ends were 5 bases for V and 2 bases for J; bases not matched to a gene: 2. CDR1 and CDR2 (germline): MDHEN, SYDVKM. CDR3 size: 13 residues. CDR3 protein: CASSPGGQETQYF. DNA for the CDR3: TGTGCCAGCAGTCCCGGGGGGCAAGAGACCCAGTACTTC. The variable domain in full, with the rest retrieved from reference TRBV28 and TRBJ2-5, is DVKVTQSSRYLVKRTGEKVFLECVQDMDHENMFWYRQDPGLGLRLIYFSYDVKMKEKGDIPEGYSVSREKKERFSLILESASTNQTSMYLCASSPGGQETQYFGPGTRLLVL.

The gene calls are TRBV6-5 and TRBJ1-1; D gene ambiguous. Germline V gene data show CDR1 as MNHEY and CDR2 as SVGAGI. The CDR3 runs 13 residues. Between the trimmed V and J ends, which lost 7 bases and 1 base, there was a span of 10 bases. CDR3 amino acids: CASIREANTEAFF. CDR3 DNA sequence: TGTGCCAGCATCCGCGAGGCGAACACTGAAGCTTTCTTT.

The V and J genes are TRBV10-3 and TRBJ2-5, with 11 bases identical to TRBD2. J gave up 2 bases and V 6 bases, and 8 bases lay outside the gene matches. This CDR3 has 16 residues. Per germline, CDR1 ENHRY and CDR2 SYGVKD. The CDR3 nucleotides read TGTGCCATCAGCGCCGGGACTAGCGGTTTTCAAGAGACCCAGTACTTC. It encodes CAISAGTSGFQETQYF.

The chain links TRBV14 to TRBJ2-5; 10 nucleotides agree with TRBD2. Germline loops: CDR1 SGHDN, CDR2 FVKESK. V shed 1 base, J shed 2 bases, and the junction held 7 bases outside the gene matches. The CDR3 totals 17 residues. The CDR3 protein is CASSQGWLAGEQETQYF. The CDR3, as DNA: TGTGCCAGCAGCCAAGGATGGCTAGCGGGGGAGCAAGAGACCCAGTACTTC.

J is TRBJ1-2 and V is TRBV6-5; 7 bases are a match to TRBD1. This CDR3 is built from 14 residues. J gave up 7 bases and V 3 bases, and 8 bases lay outside the gene matches. Germline V CDR1 and CDR2: MNHEY, SVGAGI. The CDR3 protein is CASSYALQGGGYTF. CDR3 in DNA: TGTGCCAGCAGTTATGCCCTGCAGGGGGGTGGCTACACCTTC.

This sequence joins TRBV30 and TRBJ2-5; TRBD2 matches at 9 bases. The CDR3 covers 15 residues. V gave up 0 bases and J gave up 10 bases; unmatched junction bases: 12. The germline V gene encodes CDR1 GTSNPN and CDR2 SVGIG (reference sequence). The CDR3 is CAWSVNVLAGMVQYF. CDR3 nucleotides: TGTGCCTGGAGTGTAAATGTGCTAGCGGGGATGGTCCAGTACTTC.

This clone was counted only a few times. V gene TRBV13 combines with J gene TRBJ1-4, with unresolved D. This CDR3 contains 14 residues. V was clipped by 5 bases and J by 4 bases, with 11 bases between them. The V gene's germline CDR1 is PRHDT and CDR2 FYEKMQ (reference sequence). The chain's CDR3 is CASSPSESNEKLFF. CDR3 DNA: TGTGCCAGCAGCCCTTCGGAGAGTAATGAAAAACTGTTTTTT.

This chain connects TRBV12-3 or TRBV12-4 to TRBJ2-5; D gene unclear. Deletions cut 2 bases from V and 2 bases from J, with 6 bases between. This CDR3 comprises 13 residues. The CDR3 coding sequence is TGTGCCAGCAGTTTACGACTTCAAGAGACCCAGTACTTC. Amino acids: CASSLRLQETQYF.

The chain combines TRBV6-5 with TRBJ1-6; unclear D gene. Trimming took 10 bases from V and 6 from J, leaving 19 bases between them. The CDR3 totals 15 residues. Per the germline V gene, CDR1 is MNHEY and CDR2 is SVGAGI. The CDR3 DNA follows: TGTGCCACTTCCGCGCACCTTATCCCTAATTCACCCCTCCACTTT. It specifies CATSAHLIPNSPLHF.

The chain carries TRBV28 and TRBJ1-2; 9 positions match TRBD1. CDR1 is MDHEN and CDR2 is SYDVKM in the germline V gene. V dropped 4 bases and J dropped 4; count of bases not matched to a gene: 10. The CDR3 sequence is 16 residues long. In DNA, the CDR3 is TGTGCCAGCAGTTCGGTGGACAGGGGAGAAGGCTATGGCTACACCTTC. It is translated as CASSSVDRGEGYGYTF.

The chain links TRBV6-5 to TRBJ2-3; possible D gene TRBD2, 5 bases. CDR3 length: 13 amino acids. The V gene's germline CDR1 is MNHEY and CDR2 SVGAGI. The V gene lost 2 bases and the J gene lost 6 bases, with 9 bases spanning the gap. CDR3 bases: TGTGCCAGCAGTTACCGGCCGGGGGATACGCAGTATTTT. This translates into CASSYRPGDTQYF.

The gene calls are TRBV27 and TRBJ2-1, with 8 bases lining up with TRBD1. Germline V lookup: CDR1 MNHEY, CDR2 SMNVEV (reference sequence). The junction had 3 bases not matched to a gene; V was cut back by 4 bases and J by 4 bases. The CDR3 spans 14 residues. CDR3 sequence: CASSSRQGYNEQFF. DNA for the CDR3: TGTGCCAGCAGTTCCAGACAGGGGTACAATGAGCAGTTCTTC.

The chain uses TRBV3-1 (or the pseudogene TRBV3-2) and TRBJ1-6, with unresolved D. The V end lost 1 base, the J end lost 10 bases, and 17 bases lay between the germline ends. Germline values: CDR1 LGHDT, CDR2 YNNKEL (reference sequence). There are 16 residues in the CDR3. CDR3 amino acids: CASSQVVGPVGSPLHF. For the CDR3, the DNA is TGTGCCAGCAGCCAAGTTGTCGGCCCCGTCGGGTCACCCCTCCACTTT.

The chain recombines TRBV28 with TRBJ2-1; 7 bases align to TRBD2. The CDR3 sequence is 15 residues long. Trimming took 2 bases from V and 6 from J; bases not matched to a gene: 7. The germline V gene encodes CDR1 MDHEN and CDR2 SYDVKM. CDR3 bases: TGTGCCAGCAGTTTAAGGTACGGACTAGTCAATGAGCAGTTCTTC. Amino acids: CASSLRYGLVNEQFF.